This TCR beta chain was identified in a study of shared clonotypes between healthy human individuals (dated by TCRdb to about 2020). In the study overall: The cohort comprised a couple of women and a few men aged 18 to 49 years. Between about 0.85 and 10 billion PBMCs per donor were obtained by leukapheresis. To estimate repertoire size and how much clonotype sharing occurs between individuals, the study deeply sequenced the blood TCR repertoires of about 5 healthy adults. Per donor, three plates each were used for CD4 naive and CD4 memory, two for CD8 naive, and one for CD8 memory. To increase sequencing depth and limit assay-specific biases, different laboratories used diverse techniques to prepare libraries and sequence TCR repertoires. The investigation overall reported the following: Pairwise subsampling indicated that sequencing depth was expected to affect the degree of clonotype sharing among donors. The small number of donors limited the genetic and exposure-history diversity represented. Approximately 5% of naive CD4, around 4% of naive CD8, roughly 2.5% of memory CD4, and approximately 0.4% of memory CD8 clonotypes were shared across several donors. Clonotypes shared by all four sorted-subset donors showed higher generation probabilities than non-shared clonotypes. Sampling was restricted to blood, and TCR repertoires in tissue are likely to differ from TCR repertoires in blood. Naive subsets generally had larger estimated clonotype richness than memory subsets. Even with the large sequencing depth, rarefaction of the sorted-subset datasets indicated that sequencing was incomplete.

V and J are truncated by 6 bases and 1 base respectively, leaving an intervening sequence of 15 bases. CDR1 is given as MNHEY and CDR2 as SMNVEV, both from the germline V gene (reference sequence). The CDR3 goes from the cysteine to the phenylalanine over 15 residues. The read is trimmed to its CDR3 DNA, 45 bases read in frame from base 1. A word on this clone: What antigen it recognizes has not been identified. The sample holds no much larger clone one base away, and base qualities are not on file.

TCR CDR3 regions were amplified from genomic DNA by multiplex PCR using the deep immunoSEQ assay. Extracted genomic DNA from each cell subset was spread evenly across all wells of several immunoSEQ 96-well plates, with each plate serving as a replicate. Each replicate PCR for sorted subsets received approximately 220 ng genomic DNA, equal to roughly 29,000 T cell genomes. Purified libraries were measured with a Qubit 3.0 fluorometer, size-checked on a Bioanalyzer 2100, and measured again with the KAPA Library Quantification kit. Every immunoSEQ 96-well plate was sequenced on a separate single-read 150-cycle Illumina NextSeq 550 flow cell. The source study handled its data this way. Because the immunoSEQ output included only junctional sequences and no quality scores, the filtering could not be the same as the filtering used for full-length reads. Sequences were annotated with PyIR, a Python wrapper for IgBLAST v1.9, and V/J genes and CDR3 were assigned using IMGT germline references. Reads were filtered out if the reads had weak V/J assignments (E-value above 1e-6), no CDR3, stop codons, out-of-frame junctions, or ambiguous translated residues. A V3J clonotype was defined by an identical inferred V gene, J gene, and CDR3 amino acid sequence. Percentage overlap between repertoires was computed as shared unique clonotypes divided by the size of the smaller repertoire. Repertoire richness was assessed with RTK rarefaction, the Chao1 estimator, and Recon v2.1 estimates of unobserved clonotypes. For all TCRbeta clonotypes obtained by the gDNA method from a few donors, generation probabilities were computed with OLGA. In TCRdb, the immuneACCESS table is reduced to in-frame sequences with V and J assigned. These tables do not hold every clone; where another copy was compared, an unresolved V gene accounts for under half, and the others remain unexplained. D and trimming were read from the DNA, whereas the V and J calls and clone size are those reported in that table. The sample table holds millions of clones, of which around nine tenths were seen once. The top ten clonotypes cover around 0.14% of the sample.

The donors were healthy, HIV-negative adults with no recently reported acute infections or vaccinations. Only Caucasian adults living in Nashville, Tennessee, USA were represented among the donors. CD4+ T cells were enriched by magnetic negative selection, after which naive cells were positively selected on CD45RA and the negative fraction was taken as the memory subset. Blood was obtained by leukapheresis, after which PBMCs were separated by Ficoll-Histopaque density gradient centrifugation and cryopreserved in liquid nitrogen vapor phase. Purity and quantity of every magnetically sorted T cell population were checked by analytical flow cytometry. Genomic DNA was isolated from every sorted fraction and measured by UV absorbance on a Nanodrop 2000c.

The sequence joins TRBV27 to TRBJ1-1, with the D gene uncertain. Sequenced material: naive CD4+ T cells sorted from blood. The cell subset or site label on this specimen signifies: CD45RA+ positively selected. This receptor was obtained from a young man in good health. The nucleotide sequence is given as TGTGCCAGCAGCCCCTCGGCAGAGACGAACACTGAAGCTTTCTTT. This is translated as CASSPSAETNTEAFF.